This T cell receptor beta chain was captured by sequencing in a study of control samples from healthy donors and cancer patients. Profiled with immunoSEQ multiplex PCR; TCRdb holds only in-frame clones, not every one. The sample gives 160,000 or so clones, approximately 93% of which show up once; under 2.5% is in the top ten. The CDR3 spans 15 residues. Germline CDR1 is SGHTA and CDR2 is FQGNSA. V lost 5 bases, J lost 2 bases, and 2 bases stayed unmatched. The table lists this clone with a count of one. Source material: blood. The chain is built from TRBV7-2 and TRBJ2-6, with 8 bases identical to TRBD1. This receptor was identified in a man aged 45-60 years in good health. The CDR3 bases are TGTGCCAGCAGCGCAGGGGGCGCTGGGGCCAACGTCCTGACTTTC. Its protein is CASSAGGAGANVLTF.